The 27 T cell receptor beta chains reported below all come from one sample, sequenced in a study of PD-1 blockade in classical Hodgkin lymphoma. The time point: cycle 4 day 1 (C4D1), after more than five weeks of nivolumab. Patients all relapsed after autologous stem cell transplantation, and there was variation in brentuximab vedotin exposure. The CD4+ T cells used were purified from thawed PBMCs through magnetic negative selection. TCRdb's table, derived via immunoSEQ multiplex PCR, lists solely in-frame clones and lacks some. Among roughly 35,000 clones, about 90% were seen once, and the ten largest hold around 0.3%. The sample consisted of CD4+ T cells from blood, taken before the fourth cycle of nivolumab. The source is a human donor with classical Hodgkin lymphoma.

The chain joins TRBV19 to TRBJ2-7; no reliable D call. Trimming shortened V by 6 bases and J by 1 base, and 10 bases separated the two germline ends. Germline CDR1 reads LNHDA; CDR2 reads SQIVND (reference sequence). This CDR3 region has 13 residues. Written as DNA, the CDR3 is TGTGCCAGTAGACCAATAGGGTCCTACGAGCAGTACTTC. Translated, it gives CASRPIGSYEQYF.

This sequence joins TRBV28 and TRBJ2-7; the D is unclear. The germline V gene encodes CDR1 MDHEN and CDR2 SYDVKM. V was shortened by 5 bases and J by 7 bases, with 9 bases between the two germline ends. There are 11 residues in the CDR3. The CDR3: CASSPRVEQYF. The CDR3 region has the DNA TGTGCCAGCAGTCCTCGAGTGGAGCAGTACTTC.

This clone occurred once. V is TRBV9 and J is TRBJ1-2; 11 bases agree with TRBD1. The CDR3 loop spans 15 amino acids. Germline lookup yields CDR1 SGDLS and CDR2 YYNGEE. Trimming at V came to 3 bases and at J to 5 bases, leaving 6 bases not matched to a gene. The CDR3 region has the DNA TGTGCCAGCAGCGCGTCTCGGGACAGGGGGTATGGCTACACCTTC. It translates to CASSASRDRGYGYTF. The variable domain in full, with the rest retrieved from reference TRBV9 and TRBJ1-2, is DSGVTQTPKHLITATGQRVTLRCSPRSGDLSVYWYQQSLDQGLQFLIQYYNGEERAKGNILERFSAQQFPDLHSELNLSSLELGDSALYFCASSASRDRGYGYTFGSGTRLTVV.

The chain combines TRBV5-1 with TRBJ2-2, with TRBD2 identical over 8 bases. Trimming at V came to 5 bases and at J to 4 bases, leaving 4 bases not matched to a gene. Germline V gene data show CDR1 as SGHRS and CDR2 as YFSETQ. This CDR3 is built from 14 residues. DNA for the CDR3: TGCGCCAGCAGGACTAGCGTGGGCACCGGGGAGCTGTTTTTT. This encodes CASRTSVGTGELFF.

This clone has a handful of counts. The chain recombines TRBV30 with TRBJ1-1; D is ambiguous. The CDR3 is 12 amino acids. Germline V CDR1 and CDR2: GTSNPN, SVGIG (reference sequence). V gave up 0 bases and J gave up 1 base, with 3 bases separating them. CDR3 DNA sequence: TGTGCCTGGAGTGTTTGGAACACTGAAGCTTTCTTT. This sequence encodes CAWSVWNTEAFF. Full variable domain (missing parts from reference TRBV30 and TRBJ1-1): SQTIHQWPATLVQPVGSPLSLECTVEGTSNPNLYWYRQAAGRGLQLLFYSVGIGQISSEVPQNLSASRPQDRQFILSSKKLLLSDSGFYLCAWSVWNTEAFFGQGTRLTVV.

The chain uses TRBV28 and TRBJ2-1, with 8 bases identical to TRBD2. This CDR3 spans 16 amino acids. Germline V gene lookup returns CDR1 MDHEN and CDR2 SYDVKM. Trimming removed 4 bases from V and 9 bases from J; junction bases left unmatched: 14. Here the CDR3 DNA reads TGTGCCAGCAGTTCCTACCCGAGCGGGAGATGGGGTGAGCAGTTCTTC. It translates to CASSSYPSGRWGEQFF.

This clone was found once. The chain combines TRBV13 with TRBJ2-7; D possibly matches TRBD1 or TRBD2 (5 bases each). Trimming took 2 bases from V and 6 from J, leaving 8 bases between them. The CDR3 spans 12 residues. The germline V gene encodes CDR1 PRHDT and CDR2 FYEKMQ (reference sequence). This chain's CDR3 is CASSLRGAEQYF. The CDR3 DNA sequence: TGTGCCAGCAGCTTAAGAGGGGCCGAGCAGTACTTC.

V gene TRBV7-3 combines with J gene TRBJ2-3, with 12 positions matching TRBD2. With 5 bases clipped from V and 4 bases from J, the junction kept 22 bases outside the gene matches. Per the germline V gene, CDR1 is SGHTA and CDR2 is FQGTGA. The CDR3 length is 21 residues. Written as DNA, the CDR3 is TGTGCCAGCAGCCCGGGGGGGGGTCCCCTAGCGGGAGGGCTGGGCGCAGATACGCAGTATTTT. Residues: CASSPGGGPLAGGLGADTQYF.

As regards this clone: Germline and junction disagree at one end, which may indicate a read error. This chain links TRBV5-6 with TRBJ2-7, with 10 nucleotides matching TRBD2. Germline CDR1 reads SGHDT; CDR2 reads YYEEEE. CDR3 size: 13 residues. The CDR3 sequence: CASSVLAGPSRHF. Written as DNA, the CDR3 is TGTGCCAGCAGCGTACTAGCGGGACCCTCCCGCCACTTC.

A few counts support this clone. Other nucleotide sequences in the sample specify the same CDR3. The V gene is TRBV7-9, the J gene TRBJ2-7; 8 bases match TRBD1. Germline V gene lookup returns CDR1 SEHNR and CDR2 FQNEAQ (reference sequence). The CDR3 is 15 residues long. Losses at the gene ends were 4 bases for V and 0 bases for J; bases not matched to a gene: 5. This chain's CDR3 is CASSSRTGSSYEQYF. CDR3 DNA sequence: TGTGCCAGCAGCTCACGGACAGGGAGCTCCTACGAGCAGTACTTC.

This rearrangement joins TRBV2 to TRBJ2-3, with D possibly being TRBD1 or TRBD2 (5 bases each). Germline CDR1 reads SNHLY; CDR2 reads FYNNEI. The CDR3 totals 16 residues. V lost 7 bases and J 0 bases, leaving 17 bases between the germline ends. The CDR3 DNA follows: TGTGCCAGCACTAGAGGGGTAGCCCCGAGCACAGATACGCAGTATTTT. It translates to CASTRGVAPSTDTQYF.

V gene TRBV28 combines with J gene TRBJ1-1; no clear D. CDR3 length equals 14 residues. The V end lost 3 bases, the J end lost 6 bases, and 14 bases lay between the germline ends. Germline lookup yields CDR1 MDHEN and CDR2 SYDVKM. CDR3: CASSFISRRAEAFF. DNA for the CDR3: TGTGCCAGCAGTTTCATATCTCGGAGGGCTGAAGCTTTCTTT. Using reference TRBV28 and TRBJ1-1 for the parts outside the CDR3, the full variable domain is DVKVTQSSRYLVKRTGEKVFLECVQDMDHENMFWYRQDPGLGLRLIYFSYDVKMKEKGDIPEGYSVSREKKERFSLILESASTNQTSMYLCASSFISRRAEAFFGQGTRLTVV.

This rearrangement joins TRBV5-1 to TRBJ2-7, with D maybe TRBD1 (6 bases). This CDR3 is built from 13 residues. V was cut by 3 bases and J by 1 base, with 8 bases left in between. Germline V CDR1 and CDR2: SGHRS, YFSETQ. DNA for the CDR3: TGCGCCAGCAGCTCCGGACAGTCCTACGAGCAGTACTTC. Translated, it gives CASSSGQSYEQYF.

The chain couples TRBV27 to TRBJ2-1; 13 positions match TRBD2. Germline V gene lookup returns CDR1 MNHEY and CDR2 SMNVEV (reference sequence). The CDR3 sequence is 15 residues long. With V trimmed by 6 bases and J by 7 bases, 6 bases remained unmatched. Written as DNA, the CDR3 is TGTGCCAGCAGGTTCGGACTAGCGGGAGTAAATGAGCAGTTCTTC. It specifies CASRFGLAGVNEQFF.

V is TRBV6-1 and J is TRBJ1-1; D perhaps matches TRBD1 (5 bases). This CDR3 contains 14 residues. The ends were cut back, 6 bases at V and 3 bases at J, with 14 bases in the middle. Germline values: CDR1 MNHNS, CDR2 SASEGT. This CDR3 is CASRVTRGDTEAFF. The DNA of the CDR3 is TGTGCCAGCAGAGTTACTCGGGGGGACACTGAAGCTTTCTTT.

The chain carries TRBV7-9 and TRBJ1-6; TRBD1 is a possible D gene (6 bases). Germline V lookup: CDR1 SEHNR, CDR2 FQNEAQ (reference sequence). The CDR3 extends over 18 amino acids. The ends were cut back, 3 bases at V and 6 bases at J, with 21 bases in the middle. The CDR3 DNA is TGTGCCAGCAGCTTCGAGTCGTCGATAGGACAGAGTAATTCACCCCTCCACTTT. It codes for CASSFESSIGQSNSPLHF.

This clone appeared a few times. The rearrangement links TRBV19 to TRBJ2-5, with D possibly matching TRBD1 (6 bases). Trimming cost V 3 bases and J 1 base, with 12 bases left between them. The CDR3 is 15 residues long. CDR1 and CDR2 (germline): LNHDA, SQIVND (reference sequence). CDR3 loop: CASSIPSTGQETQYF. The CDR3 DNA reads as TGTGCCAGTAGTATCCCTTCGACAGGCCAAGAGACCCAGTACTTC.

The V call is TRBV11-2, the J call TRBJ2-3, with 11 bases that match TRBD2. Trimming removed 6 bases from V and 5 bases from J; junction bases left unmatched: 7. From germline, CDR1 is SGHAT and CDR2 FQNNGV. This CDR3 has 15 amino acids. CDR3 sequence reads: CASSYSGRGGDTQYF. The CDR3 DNA reads TGTGCCAGCAGTTATAGCGGGAGGGGGGGAGATACGCAGTATTTT.

The J gene is TRBJ1-3, the V gene TRBV9; D ambiguous. The CDR3 runs to 14 residues. V was shortened by 4 bases and J by 0 bases, with 8 bases between the two germline ends. Germline V CDR1 and CDR2: SGDLS, YYNGEE. The CDR3 DNA is TGTGCCAGCAGCTTAACTATCTCTGGAAACACCATATATTTT. Protein sequence: CASSLTISGNTIYF.

The chain is built from TRBV6-1 and TRBJ2-3, with D possibly TRBD1 on 6 matching bases. The CDR3 consists of 15 residues. V lost 4 bases, J lost 3 bases, and 14 bases lay in between. Germline CDR1 and CDR2: MNHNS and SASEGT. CDR3 coding DNA: TGTGCCAGCAGTGGTTCAACAGGGCAAACAGATACGCAGTATTTT. Translated: CASSGSTGQTDTQYF.

The J gene is TRBJ2-3, the V gene TRBV7-8, with D perhaps TRBD2 (5 bases). The CDR3 extends over 15 amino acids. Germline V gene data show CDR1 as SGHVS and CDR2 as FQNEAQ. Trimming took 5 bases from V and 4 from J, leaving 16 bases between them. The CDR3 sequence: CASSATPDYADTQYF. The DNA of the CDR3 is TGTGCCAGCAGCGCCACTCCCGACTATGCAGATACGCAGTATTTT. Together with reference TRBV7-8 and TRBJ2-3, the CDR3 gives the full variable domain: GAGVSQSPRYKVAKRGQDVALRCDPISGHVSLFWYQQALGQGPEFLTYFQNEAQLDKSGLPSDRFFAERPEGSVSTLKIQRTQQEDSAVYLCASSATPDYADTQYFGPGTRLTVL.

The chain has TRBV30 and TRBJ2-1; TRBD2 aligns across 7 bases. The CDR3 is 14 residues long. CDR1 is GTSNPN, CDR2 SVGIG, per germline (reference sequence). The V segment lost 5 bases and the J segment 4 bases; nucleotides outside the gene matches: 8. The CDR3 nucleotides are TGTGCCTGGTCCGCACTAGCGATATACAATGAGCAGTTCTTC. Protein product: CAWSALAIYNEQFF.

This chain connects TRBV27 to TRBJ1-5; D not certain. Germline CDR1 reads MNHEY; CDR2 reads SMNVEV (reference sequence). CDR3 length: 15 residues. The V and J ends lost 5 bases and 4 bases respectively, with 15 bases between them. The CDR3 nucleotides are TGTGCCAGCAGTCTTGCTTTCTTCCAAAATCAGCCCCAGCATTTT. This gives the protein CASSLAFFQNQPQHF.

The chain joins TRBV5-5 to TRBJ2-5; 10 bases match TRBD1. Germline V CDR1 and CDR2: SGHKS, YYEKEE (reference sequence). The CDR3 runs 16 residues. Trimming removed 4 bases from V and 5 bases from J; junction bases left unmatched: 11. The CDR3 protein is CASSRSGTGVGETQYF. Written as DNA, the CDR3 is TGTGCCAGCAGCCGATCCGGGACAGGGGTCGGGGAGACCCAGTACTTC.

CDR3 sequence: CASSLLQGGNEKLFF. In nucleotides, the CDR3 is TGTGCCAGCAGTTTGTTACAGGGTGGTAATGAAAAACTGTTTTTT. The V gene is TRBV27, the J gene TRBJ1-4, with a possible D match to TRBD1 (6 bases). CDR3 size: 15 residues. Germline CDR1 reads MNHEY; CDR2 reads SMNVEV (reference sequence). Between the trimmed V and J ends, which lost 3 bases and 4 bases, there was a span of 12 bases.

The chain combines TRBV7-9 with TRBJ2-1, with a possible D match to TRBD1 (6 bases). V dropped 8 bases and J dropped 0 bases, with 20 bases sitting between them. CDR1 and CDR2 from the germline V gene are SEHNR and FQNEAQ (reference sequence). The CDR3 is made up of 17 amino acids. The CDR3 DNA reads as TGTGCCAGCCTCCAGGGGCAGCGGTTGAGCTCCTACAATGAGCAGTTCTTC. Its protein product is CASLQGQRLSSYNEQFF.

The CDR3 reads CASIVTGQGTEAFF. The CDR3 region has the DNA TGTGCCAGCATTGTGACAGGGCAGGGGACTGAAGCTTTCTTT. The rearrangement uses TRBV2 and TRBJ1-1; 7 nucleotides line up with TRBD1. CDR1 is SNHLY, CDR2 FYNNEI, per germline. The J segment lost 5 bases and the V segment lost 7 bases, leaving 10 bases of the junction unmatched. The CDR3 extends over 14 amino acids.